This T cell receptor (beta chain) is drawn from a study of blood T cell repertoires in COVID-19. Study background: Samples of COVID-19 (acute and convalescent) were obtained from the United States, Italy and Spain.

CDR1 and CDR2 (germline): SQVTM, ANQGSEA. Deletions cut 6 bases from V and 7 bases from J, with 9 bases between. The CDR3 runs to 11 residues. Repertoires were generated with immunoSEQ multiplex PCR, while TCRdb's copy carries only in-frame clones and drops some. The sample shows approximately 390,000 clones, more than 70% of them seen only once. What was sequenced was peripheral blood. The origin of this receptor is a woman in her sixties or seventies with COVID-19, enrolled during active disease. V is TRBV29-1 and J is TRBJ1-4; D perhaps matches TRBD1 (5 bases). In DNA, the CDR3 is TGCAGCGTACGGGGGGTTGAAAAACTGTTTTTT. Its translation: CSVRGVEKLFF. Combining the CDR3 with reference TRBV29-1 and TRBJ1-4 gives the whole variable domain SAVISQKPSRDICQRGTSLTIQCQVDSQVTMMFWYRQQPGQSLTLIATANQGSEATYESGFVIDKFPISRPNLTFSTLTVSNMSPEDSSIYLCSVRGVEKLFFGSGTQLSVL.